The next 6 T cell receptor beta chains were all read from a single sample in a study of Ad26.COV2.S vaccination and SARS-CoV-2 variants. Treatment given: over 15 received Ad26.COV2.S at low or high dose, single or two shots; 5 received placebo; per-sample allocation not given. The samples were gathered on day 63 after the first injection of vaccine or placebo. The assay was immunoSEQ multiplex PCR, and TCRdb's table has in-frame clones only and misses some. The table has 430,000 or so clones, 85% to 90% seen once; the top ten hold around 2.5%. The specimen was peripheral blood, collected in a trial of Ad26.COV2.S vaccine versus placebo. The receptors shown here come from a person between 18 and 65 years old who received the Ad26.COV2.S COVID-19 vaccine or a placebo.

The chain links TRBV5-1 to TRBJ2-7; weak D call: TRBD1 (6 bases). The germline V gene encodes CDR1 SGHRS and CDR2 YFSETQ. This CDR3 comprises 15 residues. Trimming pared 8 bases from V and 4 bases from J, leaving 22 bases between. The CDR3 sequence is CASSGALALGYEQYF. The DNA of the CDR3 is TGCGCCAGTTCAGGGGCCCTGGCCCTAGGGTACGAGCAGTACTTC.

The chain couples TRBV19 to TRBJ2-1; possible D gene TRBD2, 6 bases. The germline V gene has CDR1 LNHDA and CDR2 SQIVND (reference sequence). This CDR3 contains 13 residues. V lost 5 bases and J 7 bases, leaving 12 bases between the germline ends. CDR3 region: CASSHLEGNEQFF. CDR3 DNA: TGTGCCAGTAGTCATCTGGAGGGAAATGAGCAGTTCTTC. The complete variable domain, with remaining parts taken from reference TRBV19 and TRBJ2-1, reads DGGITQSPKYLFRKEGQNVTLSCEQNLNHDAMYWYRQDPGQGLRLIYYSQIVNDFQKGDIAEGYSVSREKKESFPLTVTSAQKNPTAFYLCASSHLEGNEQFFGPGTRLTVL.

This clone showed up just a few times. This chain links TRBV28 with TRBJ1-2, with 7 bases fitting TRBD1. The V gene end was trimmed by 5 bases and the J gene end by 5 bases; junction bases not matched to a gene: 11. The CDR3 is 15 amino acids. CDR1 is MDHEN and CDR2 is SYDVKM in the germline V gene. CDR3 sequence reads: CASSTSQGRGYGYTF. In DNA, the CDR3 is TGTGCCAGCAGTACTTCACAGGGGCGCGGGTATGGCTACACCTTC.

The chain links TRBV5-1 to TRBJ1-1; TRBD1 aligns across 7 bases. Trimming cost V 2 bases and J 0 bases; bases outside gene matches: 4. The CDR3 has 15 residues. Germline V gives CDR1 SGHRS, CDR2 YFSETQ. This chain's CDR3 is CASSLLGQMNTEAFF. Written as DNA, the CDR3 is TGCGCCAGCAGCTTATTGGGACAGATGAACACTGAAGCTTTCTTT.

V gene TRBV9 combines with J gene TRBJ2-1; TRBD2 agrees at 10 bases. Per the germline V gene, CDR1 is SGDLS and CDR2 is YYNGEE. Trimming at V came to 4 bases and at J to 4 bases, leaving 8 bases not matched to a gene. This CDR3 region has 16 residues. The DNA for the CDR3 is TGTGCCAGCAGCATGTCCGGGACTAGCGATTACAATGAGCAGTTCTTC. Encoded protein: CASSMSGTSDYNEQFF.

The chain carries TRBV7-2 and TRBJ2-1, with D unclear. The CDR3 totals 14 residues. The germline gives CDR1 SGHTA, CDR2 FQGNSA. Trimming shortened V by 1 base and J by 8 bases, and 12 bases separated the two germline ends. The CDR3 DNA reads TGTGCCAGCAGCTTAGATCCCGTTCGGCATGAGCAGTTCTTC. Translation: CASSLDPVRHEQFF.